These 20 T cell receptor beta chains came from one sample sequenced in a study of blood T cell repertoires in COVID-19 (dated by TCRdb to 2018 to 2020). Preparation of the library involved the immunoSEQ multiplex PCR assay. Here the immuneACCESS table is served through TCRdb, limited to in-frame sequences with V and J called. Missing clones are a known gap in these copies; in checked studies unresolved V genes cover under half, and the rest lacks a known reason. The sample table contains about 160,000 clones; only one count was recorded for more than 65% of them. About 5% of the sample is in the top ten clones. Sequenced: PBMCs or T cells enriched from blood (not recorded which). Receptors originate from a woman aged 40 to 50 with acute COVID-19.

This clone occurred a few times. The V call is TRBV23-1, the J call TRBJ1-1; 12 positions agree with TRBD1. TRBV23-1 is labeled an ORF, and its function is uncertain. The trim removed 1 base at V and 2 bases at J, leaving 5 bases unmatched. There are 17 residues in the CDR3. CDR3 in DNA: TGCGCCAGCAGTCAATGGGGACAGGGGGCTCCAAACACTGAAGCTTTCTTT. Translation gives CASSQWGQGAPNTEAFF.

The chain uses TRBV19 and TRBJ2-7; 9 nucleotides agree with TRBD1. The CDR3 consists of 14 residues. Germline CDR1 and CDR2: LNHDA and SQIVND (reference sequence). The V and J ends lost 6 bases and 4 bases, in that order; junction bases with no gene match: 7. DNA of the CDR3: TGTGCCAGTAGGCCGACAGGGGGAAGGTACGAGCAGTACTTC. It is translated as CASRPTGGRYEQYF.

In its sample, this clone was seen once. The CDR3 loop reads CASNPTGSYGYTF. The CDR3 DNA follows: TGTGCCAGCAACCCCACAGGGTCCTATGGCTACACCTTC. The chain joins TRBV5-4 to TRBJ1-2; TRBD1 is a possible D gene (6 bases). V lost 6 bases to trimming and J lost 4 bases, with 13 bases between them. The CDR3 runs 13 residues. Germline CDR1 SGHNT, CDR2 YYREEE (reference sequence).

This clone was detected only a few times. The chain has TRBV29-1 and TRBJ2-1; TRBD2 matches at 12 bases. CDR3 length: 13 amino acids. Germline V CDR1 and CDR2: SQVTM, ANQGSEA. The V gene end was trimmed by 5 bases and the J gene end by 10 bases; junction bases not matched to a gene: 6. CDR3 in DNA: TGCAGCGTTAGGGCTAGCGGGAGGGGCGAGCAGTTCTTC. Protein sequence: CSVRASGRGEQFF.

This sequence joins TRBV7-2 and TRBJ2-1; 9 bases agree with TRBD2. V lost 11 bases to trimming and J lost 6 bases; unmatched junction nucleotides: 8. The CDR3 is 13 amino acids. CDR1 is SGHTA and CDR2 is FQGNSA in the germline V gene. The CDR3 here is CAAGGRAGNEQFF. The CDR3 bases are TGTGCCGCGGGCGGGAGGGCCGGCAATGAGCAGTTCTTC.

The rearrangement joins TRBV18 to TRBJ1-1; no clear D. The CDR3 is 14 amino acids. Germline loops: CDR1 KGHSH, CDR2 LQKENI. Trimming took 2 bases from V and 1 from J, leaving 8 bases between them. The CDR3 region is CASSPAAENTEAFF. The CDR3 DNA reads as TGTGCCAGCTCACCAGCGGCCGAGAACACTGAAGCTTTCTTT. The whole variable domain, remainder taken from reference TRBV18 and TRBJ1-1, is NAGVMQNPRHLVRRRGQEARLRCSPMKGHSHVYWYRQLPEEGLKFMVYLQKENIIDESGMPKERFSAEFPKEGPSILRIQQVVRGDSAAYFCASSPAAENTEAFFGQGTRLTVV.

The CDR3 region is CASSHSSYEQYF. As DNA, the CDR3 is TGTGCCAGCAGCCACAGCTCCTACGAGCAGTACTTC. The chain is built from TRBV12-3 or TRBV12-4 and TRBJ2-7; D not certain. Trimming cost V 6 bases and J 0 bases, with 6 bases left between them. This CDR3 region has 12 residues.

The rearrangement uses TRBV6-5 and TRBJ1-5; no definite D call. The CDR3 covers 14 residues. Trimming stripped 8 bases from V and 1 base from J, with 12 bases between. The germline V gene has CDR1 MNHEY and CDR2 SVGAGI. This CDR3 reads CASEERSSNQPQHF. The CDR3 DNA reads TGTGCCAGCGAAGAGCGGTCAAGCAATCAGCCCCAGCATTTT.

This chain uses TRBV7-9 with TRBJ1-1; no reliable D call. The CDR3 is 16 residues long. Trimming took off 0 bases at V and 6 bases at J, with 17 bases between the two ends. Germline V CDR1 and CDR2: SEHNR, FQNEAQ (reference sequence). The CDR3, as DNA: TGTGCCAGCAGCTTAGCGGTACTTAAAGGAGGGCCTGAAGCTTTCTTT. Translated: CASSLAVLKGGPEAFF.

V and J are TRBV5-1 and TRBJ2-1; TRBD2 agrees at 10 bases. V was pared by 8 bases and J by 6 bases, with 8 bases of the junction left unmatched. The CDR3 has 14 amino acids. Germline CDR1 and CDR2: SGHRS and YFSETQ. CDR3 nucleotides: TGCGCCAGTTCTAGCGGGAGTGAGACCAATGAGCAGTTCTTC. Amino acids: CASSSGSETNEQFF.

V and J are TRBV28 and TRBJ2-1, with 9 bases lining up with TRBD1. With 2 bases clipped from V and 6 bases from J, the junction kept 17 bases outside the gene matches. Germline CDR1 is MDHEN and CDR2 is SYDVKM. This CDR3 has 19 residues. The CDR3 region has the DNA TGTGCCAGCAGTTTAGCGGGACAGGGTCGAAGAGGGGGAATCAATGAGCAGTTCTTC. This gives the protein CASSLAGQGRRGGINEQFF.

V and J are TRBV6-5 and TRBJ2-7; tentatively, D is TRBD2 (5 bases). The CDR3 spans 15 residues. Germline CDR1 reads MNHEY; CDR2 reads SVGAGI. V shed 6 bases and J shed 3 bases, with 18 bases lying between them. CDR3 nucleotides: TGTGCCAGCAGCACACCCAGCGGTCAAAGCTACGAGCAGTACGTC. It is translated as CASSTPSGQSYEQYV.

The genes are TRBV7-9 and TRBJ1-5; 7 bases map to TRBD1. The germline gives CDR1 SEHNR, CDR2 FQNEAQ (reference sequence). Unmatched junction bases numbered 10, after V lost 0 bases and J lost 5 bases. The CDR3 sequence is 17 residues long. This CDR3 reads CASSLAGVGGRDQPQHF. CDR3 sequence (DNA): TGTGCCAGCAGCTTAGCGGGGGTAGGGGGCAGGGATCAGCCCCAGCATTTT.

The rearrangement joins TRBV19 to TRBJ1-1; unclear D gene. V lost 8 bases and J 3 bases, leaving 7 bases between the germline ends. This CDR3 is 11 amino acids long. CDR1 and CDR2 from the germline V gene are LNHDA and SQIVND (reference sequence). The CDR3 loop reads CASGEDTEAFF. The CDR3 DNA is TGTGCCAGTGGGGAGGACACTGAAGCTTTCTTT.

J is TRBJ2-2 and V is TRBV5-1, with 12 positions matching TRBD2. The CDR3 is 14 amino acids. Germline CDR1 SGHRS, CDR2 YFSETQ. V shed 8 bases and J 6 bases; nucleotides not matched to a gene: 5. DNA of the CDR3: TGCGCCAGTAGGACTAGCGGGGTTCCCGGGGAGCTGTTTTTT. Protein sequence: CASRTSGVPGELFF. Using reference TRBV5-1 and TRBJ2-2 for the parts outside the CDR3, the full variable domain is KAGVTQTPRYLIKTRGQQVTLSCSPISGHRSVSWYQQTPGQGLQFLFEYFSETQRNKGNFPGRFSGRQFSNSRSEMNVSTLELGDSALYLCASRTSGVPGELFFGEGSRLTVL.

CDR3 nucleotide sequence: TGTGCCAGCAGCGTACTAGCGGGAGTATACAATGAGCAGTTCTTC. This codes for CASSVLAGVYNEQFF. The gene calls are TRBV9 and TRBJ2-1; 10 bases align to TRBD2. The CDR3 sequence is 15 residues long. Germline-derived CDR1 and CDR2 are SGDLS and YYNGEE. The V and J ends lost 1 base and 4 bases, in that order; junction bases with no gene match: 2.

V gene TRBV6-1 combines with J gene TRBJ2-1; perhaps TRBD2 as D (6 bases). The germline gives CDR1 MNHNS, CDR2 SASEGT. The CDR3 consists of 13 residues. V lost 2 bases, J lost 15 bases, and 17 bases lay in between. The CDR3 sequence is CASSERETGVRFF. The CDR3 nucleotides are TGTGCCAGCAGTGAAAGGGAGACGGGGGTGCGGTTCTTC.

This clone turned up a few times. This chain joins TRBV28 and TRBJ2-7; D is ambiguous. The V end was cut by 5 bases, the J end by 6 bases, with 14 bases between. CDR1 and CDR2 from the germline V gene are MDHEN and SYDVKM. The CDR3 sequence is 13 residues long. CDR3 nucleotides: TGTGCCAGCAGTGCTAAAGCCCTCGCCGAGCAGTACTTC. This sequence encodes CASSAKALAEQYF.

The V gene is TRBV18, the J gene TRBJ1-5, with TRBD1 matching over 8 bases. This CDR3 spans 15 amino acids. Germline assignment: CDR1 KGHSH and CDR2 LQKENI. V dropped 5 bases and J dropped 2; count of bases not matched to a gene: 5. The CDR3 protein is CASSSLQGGNQPQHF. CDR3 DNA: TGTGCCAGCTCAAGTTTACAGGGGGGCAATCAGCCCCAGCATTTT.

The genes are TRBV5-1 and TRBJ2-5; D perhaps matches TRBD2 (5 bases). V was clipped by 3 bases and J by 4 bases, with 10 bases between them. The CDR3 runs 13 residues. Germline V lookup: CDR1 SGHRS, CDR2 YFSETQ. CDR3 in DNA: TGCGCCAGCAGCTCCGAGGCGGGAGAGACCCAGTACTTC. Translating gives CASSSEAGETQYF.